The table lists the clone carrying this TCR beta chain with a few counts. The data were taken from a study of blood T cells in healthy people across ages. The second PCR ran about 6 to 12 cycles with a sample-barcoded 5' primer and J-beta primers. TCRdb passed the 5' RACE reads through MiXCR, listing each CDR3 protein once. There are about 640,000 distinct CDR3 sequences in the sample; about 54% occur only once, and 30% to 40% lies in the top ten. CDR3 length: 15 residues. Germline V CDR1 and CDR2: SGHRS, YFSETQ. The specimen was blood. The rearrangement joins TRBV5-1 to TRBJ2-5, with 12 bases lining up with TRBD1. The end of the DNA aligns better with TRBJ2-7, so the J call may be wrong. This TCR was recovered from a man in his sixties in good health. The CDR3 loop reads CASSWRGQGADEQYF. DNA for the CDR3: TGCGCCAGCAGCTGGAGGGGACAGGGGGCCGACGAGCAGTACTTC.